This is a list of T cell receptor beta chains from one sample in a study of T-cell memory formation after mild COVID-19. In TCRdb, the 5' RACE reads were re-called with MiXCR into one record per CDR3 protein. The repertoire holds 300,000 or so distinct CDR3 sequences, with roughly 15% as singletons. The sequencing input was PBMCs or a T cell subset sorted from them (not recorded which). All receptors come from a man aged 18 to 29 who had mild COVID-19 (a few samples of this study predate the infection). Cell type and time point are not known. Each CDR3 is given with its conserved first and last residue. D genes are given only for firm matches. Expanded clones get a size class; other rows say once, few or many, or leave the size out.

d_gene: TRBD2; abundance: -; v_gene: TRBV19; j_gene: TRBJ2-7; CDR3nt: TGTGCCAGTAGTCCGGCGCGCGGGGGCTACGAGCAGTACTTC; CDR3aa: CASSPARGGYEQYF
d_gene: -; abundance: few; v_gene: TRBV25-1; j_gene: TRBJ1-1; CDR3nt: TGTGCCAGCAGTGAGGCCGGGAAGGGTGGTACTGAAGCTTTCTTT; CDR3aa: CASSEAGKGGTEAFF
d_gene: -; abundance: many; v_gene: TRBV18; j_gene: TRBJ2-5; CDR3nt: TGTGCCAGCTCACCAACAGGGATCCAAGAGACCCAGTACTTC; CDR3aa: CASSPTGIQETQYF
d_gene: -; abundance: -; v_gene: TRBV5-1; j_gene: TRBJ2-5; CDR3nt: TGCGCCAGCAGCTCTCTTGGCAGTCAAGAGACCCAGTACTTC; CDR3aa: CASSSLGSQETQYF
d_gene: -; abundance: -; v_gene: TRBV7-8; j_gene: TRBJ2-3; CDR3nt: TGTGCCAGCAGCTTAGAAGGGTCTAGCTCCACAGATACGCAGTATTTT; CDR3aa: CASSLEGSSSTDTQYF
d_gene: -; abundance: -; v_gene: TRBV29-1; j_gene: TRBJ2-3; CDR3nt: TGCAGCGCAGGGAGCGGACACATGGATACGCAGTATTTT; CDR3aa: CSAGSGHMDTQYF
d_gene: -; abundance: few; v_gene: TRBV6-2/TRBV6-3; j_gene: TRBJ1-1; CDR3nt: TGCCACCCGCACCCTCCGGGGCGGGATAAAGCTTTCTTT; CDR3aa: CHPHPPGRDKAFF
d_gene: -; abundance: few; v_gene: TRBV11-2; j_gene: TRBJ1-2; CDR3nt: TGTGCCAGCAGCCCTTTGGGAGGAGGCGGCTACACCTTC; CDR3aa: CASSPLGGGGYTF
d_gene: TRBD1; abundance: few; v_gene: TRBV19; j_gene: TRBJ2-1; CDR3nt: TGTGCCAGTAGTCTGGGGACAGGGTTAGATGAGCAGTTCTTC; CDR3aa: CASSLGTGLDEQFF
d_gene: TRBD1; abundance: -; v_gene: TRBV2; j_gene: TRBJ2-7; CDR3nt: TGTGCCAGCAACGGACAGGGGGTAAACTACGAGCAGTACTTC; CDR3aa: CASNGQGVNYEQYF
d_gene: TRBD1; abundance: -; v_gene: TRBV5-5; j_gene: TRBJ1-2; CDR3nt: TGTGCCAGCAGCTTGGACAGGGGCCAGGACTATGGCTACACCTTC; CDR3aa: CASSLDRGQDYGYTF
d_gene: TRBD1; abundance: -; v_gene: TRBV14; j_gene: TRBJ2-1; CDR3nt: TGTGCCAGCAGCCATCCACCCGGGACAGGGTTCTACAATGAGCAGTTCTTC; CDR3aa: CASSHPPGTGFYNEQFF
d_gene: TRBD2; abundance: many; v_gene: TRBV7-2; j_gene: TRBJ2-5; CDR3nt: TGTGCCAGCAGCTTTAGCGGTCTAGCGGGGTACCAAGAGACCCAGTACTTC; CDR3aa: CASSFSGLAGYQETQYF
d_gene: -; abundance: -; v_gene: TRBV19; j_gene: TRBJ1-5; CDR3nt: TGTGCCAGTAACTCCGGGACACTTTACAATCAGCCCCAGCATTTT; CDR3aa: CASNSGTLYNQPQHF
d_gene: TRBD2; abundance: -; v_gene: TRBV7-9; j_gene: TRBJ2-3; CDR3nt: TGTGCCAGCAGCGGAGCCACCGCGGGGGACACAGATACGCAGTATTTT; CDR3aa: CASSGATAGDTDTQYF
d_gene: TRBD2; abundance: -; v_gene: TRBV29-1; j_gene: TRBJ2-1; CDR3nt: TGCAGCGTTTCCAGACTAGCGGGGGTATACAATGAGCAGTTCTTC; CDR3aa: CSVSRLAGVYNEQFF
d_gene: TRBD1; abundance: -; v_gene: TRBV12-3/TRBV12-4; j_gene: TRBJ1-1; CDR3nt: TGTGCCAGCAGCCAAGACAGGGGGCTTGAAGCTTTCTTT; CDR3aa: CASSQDRGLEAFF
d_gene: TRBD1; abundance: few; v_gene: TRBV6-5; j_gene: TRBJ1-5; CDR3nt: TGTGCCAGCAGTTATAGGGGGCGCGGGCAGCCCCAGCATTTT; CDR3aa: CASSYRGRGQPQHF
d_gene: -; abundance: few; v_gene: TRBV7-7; j_gene: TRBJ1-4; CDR3nt: TGTGCCAGCAGCTTAGGGGTTGGGGAAAAACTGTTTTTT; CDR3aa: CASSLGVGEKLFF
d_gene: TRBD2; abundance: few; v_gene: TRBV4-2; j_gene: TRBJ2-1; CDR3nt: TGTGCCAGCAGCCAGGGACTATCGATGGGCCATGAGCAGTTCTTC; CDR3aa: CASSQGLSMGHEQFF
d_gene: TRBD2; abundance: -; v_gene: TRBV24-1; j_gene: TRBJ2-1; CDR3nt: TGTGCCACCAGTGAACCCCTAGCGGAAACCCGGCGTGAGCAGTTCTTC; CDR3aa: CATSEPLAETRREQFF
d_gene: -; abundance: few; v_gene: TRBV4-3; j_gene: TRBJ1-1; CDR3nt: TGCGCCAGCAGCCAGGAGACGGGACATCAGAACACTGAAGCTTTCTTT; CDR3aa: CASSQETGHQNTEAFF
d_gene: -; abundance: -; v_gene: TRBV4-2; j_gene: TRBJ2-1; CDR3nt: TGTGCCAGCGTACAGGGGAGCGGGCGTGAGCAGTTCTTC; CDR3aa: CASVQGSGREQFF
d_gene: TRBD2; abundance: many; v_gene: TRBV12-3/TRBV12-4; j_gene: TRBJ2-7; CDR3nt: TGTGCCAGCAGTACCGGGACTAGCTTTTACGAGCAGTACTTC; CDR3aa: CASSTGTSFYEQYF